Included here is one TCR beta chain sequence, with context. Its antigen is undetermined. TCRbeta library construction was performed incorporating unique molecular identifiers. TCRdb itself ran the PCR reads through MiXCR, one entry per CDR3 protein. The sample yields roughly 74,000 distinct CDR3 sequences, 15% to 20% seen once. The sample comes from a study of T-cell reconstitution after alpha-beta-depleted transplantation in children. Study-wide results and limits: In patients about two months after transplant, alpha-beta T cells reportedly arose from several hundred expanded graft clones. From newly produced T cells came most of the T-cell counts and diversity one year after transplant. Elevated TCRbeta diversity at day 60 was traced, in some patients, to surviving recipient T cells and thymic progenitors.

The CDR3 totals 16 residues. J was trimmed by 3 bases and V by 2 bases; bases with no gene match: 9. Germline assignment: CDR1 SGHAT and CDR2 FQDESV (reference sequence). This sequence joins TRBV11-1 and TRBJ2-5, with 7 bases identical to TRBD1. This receptor was obtained from a male patient aged 2 to 10 who had a stem cell transplant for acute lymphoblastic leukemia, so the T cells may come from the graft donor. This sample comprised PBMCs, mostly from graft donor cells, obtained 360 days after TCRalphabeta/CD19-depleted stem cell transplant. Written as DNA, the CDR3 is TGTGCCAGCAGCTTACGGCCCGGACAGGCCGAAGAGACCCAGTACTTC. It is translated as CASSLRPGQAEETQYF.